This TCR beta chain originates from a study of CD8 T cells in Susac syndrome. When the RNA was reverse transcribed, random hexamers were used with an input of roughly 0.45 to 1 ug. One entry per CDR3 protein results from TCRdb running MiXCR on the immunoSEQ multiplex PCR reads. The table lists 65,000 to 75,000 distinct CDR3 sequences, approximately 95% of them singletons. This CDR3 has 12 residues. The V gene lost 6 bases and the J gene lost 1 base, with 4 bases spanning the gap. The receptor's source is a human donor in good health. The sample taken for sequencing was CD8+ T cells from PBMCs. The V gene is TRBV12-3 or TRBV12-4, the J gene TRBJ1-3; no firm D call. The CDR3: CASSQSGNTIYF. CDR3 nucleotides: TGTGCCAGCAGCCAATCTGGAAACACCATATATTTT.